A selection of T cell receptor beta chains follows, all from one sample in a study of beta chain features in type 1 diabetes. Some clones are missing from TCRdb's copy, which holds only in-frame ones; the method was immunoSEQ multiplex PCR. The sample includes hundreds of thousands of clones, about 14% of them seen just once. The material sequenced was naive CD4+ T cells from blood. All receptors derive from a man between 18 and 35 years old in good health. Both conserved end residues are part of each CDR3. A D gene is named only where the DNA matches it firmly. Not all rows give a size; the values are once, few, many and, for expanded clones, a class.

TRBJ2-1 | . | 14 | few | TRBV7-2 | TGTGCCAGCAGCTTACCGAGGACCGTGGGTGAGCAGTTCTTC | CASSLPRTVGEQFF
TRBJ1-1 | TRBD1 | 14 | . | TRBV10-3 | TGTGCCGTTAGTACAGGACAGGAAAAGTCTGAAGCTTTCTTT | CAVSTGQEKSEAFF
TRBJ1-2 | . | 13 | few | TRBV6-1 | TGTGCCAGCAGTGATGCAGGGCGGATTGGCTACACCTTC | CASSDAGRIGYTF
TRBJ2-7 | TRBD1 | 15 | few | TRBV5-4 | TGTGCCAGCAGCTTGGCCGGGACAGGGACATACGAGCAGTACTTC | CASSLAGTGTYEQYF
TRBJ2-3 | . | 13 | many | TRBV10-3 | TGTGCCACCGCGGGAAGAGGCACAGATACGCAGTATTTT | CATAGRGTDTQYF
TRBJ2-7 | . | 13 | . | TRBV6-5 | TGTGCCAGCATTGGCAGGGAGGAGTCCGAGCAGTACTTC | CASIGREESEQYF
TRBJ1-4 | . | 14 | few | TRBV18 | TGTGCCAGCTCACCCGCGCCCCGGGGAGAAAAACTGTTTTTT | CASSPAPRGEKLFF
TRBJ2-7 | TRBD1 | 16 | few | TRBV4-2 | TGTGCCAGCAGCTCCTCGGGACAGGGCGGTTCCTACGAGCAGTACTTC | CASSSSGQGGSYEQYF
TRBJ1-5 | . | 13 | . | TRBV15 | TGTGCCACCACACAGGAGGGGAATCAGCCCCAGCATTTT | CATTQEGNQPQHF
TRBJ2-5 | . | 15 | few | TRBV5-1 | TGCGCCAGCAGCTTGGGGTCCGGGACTCAAGAGACCCAGTACTTC | CASSLGSGTQETQYF
TRBJ2-2 | TRBD1 | 15 | . | TRBV6-4 | TGTGCCAGCAGGGCCCGGGACAGATTCACCGGGGAGCTGTTTTTT | CASRARDRFTGELFF
TRBJ2-1 | . | 16 | . | TRBV6-5 | TGTGCCAGCAGTTACTCTCCAGGGGCGAGATACAATGAGCAGTTCTTC | CASSYSPGARYNEQFF
TRBJ2-4 | TRBD1 | 18 | few | TRBV2 | TGTGCCAGCAGCGACAAAACAGGGGGCTCTGTGGCCAAAAACATTCAGTACTTC | CASSDKTGGSVAKNIQYF
TRBJ2-3 | TRBD1 | 15 | . | TRBV4-2 | TGTGCCAGCAGCCAAGAGACAGGGGATGAAGGTACGCAGTATTTT | CASSQETGDEGTQYF
TRBJ1-1 | TRBD1 | 14 | few | TRBV5-1 | TGCGCCAGCAGCATACAGGGGGAGAACACTGAAGCTTTCTTT | CASSIQGENTEAFF
TRBJ1-1 | TRBD1 | 14 | few | TRBV29-1 | TGCAGCGCCGCGGACAGGGGGTATGACACTGAAGCTTTCTTT | CSAADRGYDTEAFF
TRBJ2-7 | TRBD2 | 14 | . | TRBV4-1 | TGCGCCAGCAGCCAAGCCGGGGGGGCCGACGAGCAGTACTTC | CASSQAGGADEQYF
TRBJ1-3 | . | 11 | few | TRBV2 | TGTGCCAGCAGGACGGGAAACACCATATATTTT | CASRTGNTIYF
TRBJ1-1 | . | 14 | . | TRBV7-7 | TGTGCTAGCAGCTACAGGGACTCACTCACTGAAGCTTTCTTT | CASSYRDSLTEAFF
TRBJ1-1 | TRBD1 | 15 | . | TRBV30 | TGTGCCTGGAGTCTGGTGGAGGGGGCGCGGAATGAAGCTTTCTTT | CAWSLVEGARNEAFF
TRBJ1-1 | . | 15 | few | TRBV14 | TGTGCCAGCAGCCTGTTATGGGGGAAGAACACTGAAGCTTTCTTT | CASSLLWGKNTEAFF
TRBJ2-1 | . | 13 | . | TRBV9 | TGTGCCAGCAGCGTAACGGCGTTTGGTGAGCAGTTCTTC | CASSVTAFGEQFF
TRBJ2-1 | . | 15 | few | TRBV28 | TGTGCCAGCAGATTTGCCAGGCCATCCTACAATGAGCAGTTCTTC | CASRFARPSYNEQFF
TRBJ1-2 | . | 14 | . | TRBV9 | TGTGCCAGCAGCTCGGGGGGCCCGAACTATGGCTACACCTTC | CASSSGGPNYGYTF
TRBJ2-2 | . | 15 | few | TRBV7-3 | TGTGCCAGCAGCCCAGGCTCTTCTAACACCGGGGAGCTGTTTTTT | CASSPGSSNTGELFF
TRBJ2-3 | . | 12 | few | TRBV5-4 | TGTGCCAGCAGCCTTCGCACAGATACGCAGTATTTT | CASSLRTDTQYF
TRBJ2-6 | . | 17 | . | TRBV15 | TGTGCCACCAGCAGAGGCCGACTAGTACCTGGGGCCAACGTCCTGACTTTC | CATSRGRLVPGANVLTF
TRBJ1-1 | . | 15 | . | TRBV6-5 | TGTGCCAGCAGTTACTCGGGGGGGGTATCCACTGAAGCTTTCTTT | CASSYSGGVSTEAFF
TRBJ2-7 | . | 13 | few | TRBV28 | TGTGCCAGCGGGTCCAGCAGCACCTACGAGCAGTACTTC | CASGSSSTYEQYF
TRBJ2-2 | . | 17 | . | TRBV4-1 | TGCGCCAGCAGCCACTCGGGACCGCCTCCGCTCAACGGGGAGCTGTTTTTT | CASSHSGPPPLNGELFF
TRBJ1-1 | . | 12 | many | TRBV15 | TGTGCCACCTTGAGTCAGAAAGCTGAAGCTTTCTTT | CATLSQKAEAFF
TRBJ2-2 | TRBD1 | 14 | . | TRBV9 | TGTGCCAGCACAGGACAGGGGGACACCGGGGAGCTGTTTTTT | CASTGQGDTGELFF
TRBJ2-5 | TRBD2 | 17 | few | TRBV4-2 | TGTGCCAGCAGCCAAGCAGGGAGGACTAGAGTGCAAGAGACCCAGTACTTC | CASSQAGRTRVQETQYF
TRBJ2-2 | . | 14 | . | TRBV4-1 | TGCGCCAGCAGATCGACAGAGAACACCGGGGAGCTGTTTTTT | CASRSTENTGELFF
TRBJ1-6 | . | 17 | . | TRBV5-1 | TGCGCCAGCAGCTTGGATGGGGCAGTCCGAGTTTATTCACCCCTCCACTTT | CASSLDGAVRVYSPLHF
TRBJ2-1 | . | 13 | . | TRBV18 | TGTGCCAGCTCACCACGGAGCGACAATGAGCAGTTCTTC | CASSPRSDNEQFF
TRBJ2-7 | . | 12 | . | TRBV18 | TGTGCCAGCTCACTTTCCAGGTACGAGCAGTACTTC | CASSLSRYEQYF
TRBJ2-6 | . | 15 | . | TRBV4-3 | TGCGCCAGCAGCCAAGGGTATGGGACCCGAGGCGTCCTGACTTTC | CASSQGYGTRGVLTF
TRBJ1-5 | . | 17 | . | TRBV21-1 | TGTGCCAGCAGCAACGACAGGGGGCATAGGAACAATCAGCCCCAGCATTTT | CASSNDRGHRNNQPQHF
TRBJ1-3 | . | 13 | . | TRBV27 | TGTGCCAGCAGTACCGGCCAAGGAAACACCATATATTTT | CASSTGQGNTIYF
TRBJ2-3 | TRBD1 | 15 | . | TRBV29-1 | TGCAGCGTTGATAGGGACAGAGTACCAGGTGATACGCAGTATTTT | CSVDRDRVPGDTQYF
TRBJ2-1 | TRBD1 | 15 | . | TRBV5-4 | TGTGCCAGCAGCCCGGGACAGGGTATCTACAATGAGCAGTTCTTC | CASSPGQGIYNEQFF
TRBJ1-1 | . | 13 | . | TRBV6-1 | TGTGCCAGCATTCGGGAGTTGAACACTGAAGCTTTCTTT | CASIRELNTEAFF
TRBJ2-7 | . | 14 | . | TRBV5-4 | TGTGCCAGCAGCACCGGTGGTGGGGGCTACGAGCAGTACTTC | CASSTGGGGYEQYF
TRBJ2-7 | . | 14 | . | TRBV6-5 | TGTGCCAGCAGTTCCACGGCGGAAAACTACGAGCAGTACTTC | CASSSTAENYEQYF
TRBJ1-4 | . | 15 | . | TRBV6-5 | TGTGCCAGCAGTTACTCCGGTGCAACTAATGAAAAACTGTTTTTT | CASSYSGATNEKLFF
TRBJ2-2 | . | 12 | . | TRBV11-1 | TGTGCCAGCAGCCAGGGGCCTAGGGTAATGGTTTTT | CASSQGPRVMVF
TRBJ2-7 | TRBD1 | 14 | . | TRBV4-3 | TGCGCCAGCAGCCCATGGACAGGGGCCTACGAGCAGTACTTC | CASSPWTGAYEQYF